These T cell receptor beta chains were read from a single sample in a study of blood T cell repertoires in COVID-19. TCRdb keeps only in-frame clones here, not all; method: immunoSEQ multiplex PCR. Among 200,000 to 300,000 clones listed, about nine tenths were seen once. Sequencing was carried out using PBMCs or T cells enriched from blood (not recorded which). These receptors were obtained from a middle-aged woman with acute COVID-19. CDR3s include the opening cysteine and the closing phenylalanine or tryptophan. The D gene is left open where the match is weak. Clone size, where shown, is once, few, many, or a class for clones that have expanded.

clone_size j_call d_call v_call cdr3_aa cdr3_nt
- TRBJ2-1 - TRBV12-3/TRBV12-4 CASSPHHRDEQFF TGTGCCAGCAGTCCTCATCACAGGGATGAGCAGTTCTTC
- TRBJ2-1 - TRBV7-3 CASSPTGTPSYNEQFF TGTGCCAGCAGCCCGACCGGGACTCCCTCCTACAATGAGCAGTTCTTC
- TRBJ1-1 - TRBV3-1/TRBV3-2 CASSQELSSVGGGTEAFF TGTGCCAGCAGCCAAGAGTTATCCAGTGTCGGCGGAGGCACTGAAGCTTTCTTT
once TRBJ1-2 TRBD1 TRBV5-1 CASSLRQGGYGYTF TGCGCCAGCAGCTTACGACAGGGGGGGTATGGCTACACCTTC
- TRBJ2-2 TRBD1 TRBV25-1 CASSDPGQGDTGELFF TGTGCCAGCAGTGACCCGGGACAGGGCGACACCGGGGAGCTGTTTTTT
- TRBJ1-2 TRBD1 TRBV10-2 CASSEMGQNYGYTF TGCGCCAGCAGTGAGATGGGACAGAACTATGGCTACACCTTC
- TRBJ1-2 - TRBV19 CASSSWTQRDIYGYTF TGTGCCAGTAGTTCCTGGACTCAACGCGATATCTATGGCTACACCTTC
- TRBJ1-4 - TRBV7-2 CASSLARGGYEKLFF TGTGCCAGCAGCTTAGCGAGAGGGGGATATGAAAAACTGTTTTTT
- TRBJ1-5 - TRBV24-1 CATSAGGAAQPQHF TGTGCCACCAGTGCTGGGGGGGCTGCTCAGCCCCAGCATTTT
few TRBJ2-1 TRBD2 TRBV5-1 CASSLPGGPYNEQFF TGCGCCAGCAGCTTGCCGGGAGGCCCCTACAATGAGCAGTTCTTC
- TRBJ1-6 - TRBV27 CASRRGGTDYNSPLHF TGTGCCAGCAGAAGGGGAGGGACCGACTATAATTCACCCCTCCACTTT
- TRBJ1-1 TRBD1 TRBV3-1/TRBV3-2 CASSLGQPGNTEAFF TGTGCCAGCAGCCTGGGACAGCCTGGAAACACTGAAGCTTTCTTT
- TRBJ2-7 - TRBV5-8 CASSLALMRVGYEQYF TGTGCCAGCAGCTTGGCCTTAATGAGAGTCGGTTACGAGCAGTACTTC
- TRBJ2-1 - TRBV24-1 CATSDFTGYNEQFF TGTGCCACCAGTGATTTTACCGGTTACAATGAGCAGTTCTTC
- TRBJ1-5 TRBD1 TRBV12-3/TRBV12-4 CASSFRGREPQHF TGTGCCAGCAGTTTTAGGGGGCGGGAGCCCCAGCATTTT
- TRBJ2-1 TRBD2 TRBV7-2 CASRYTSGNSYNEQFF TGTGCCAGCAGATATACTAGCGGGAACTCCTACAATGAGCAGTTCTTC
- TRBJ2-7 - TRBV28 CASSFGSSYEQYF TGTGCCAGCAGTTTTGGGAGCTCCTACGAGCAGTACTTC
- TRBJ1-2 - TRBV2 CASSQQGGNGYTF TGTGCCAGCAGCCAACAGGGAGGGAATGGCTACACCTTC
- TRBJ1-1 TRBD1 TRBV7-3 CASSLTLLGQGNTEAFF TGTGCCAGCAGCTTAACGTTATTGGGACAGGGGAACACTGAAGCTTTCTTT
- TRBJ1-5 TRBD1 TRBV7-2 CASSGGGTGYNQPQHF TGTGCCAGCAGCGGAGGAGGGACAGGGTACAATCAGCCCCAGCATTTT
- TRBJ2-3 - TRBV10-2 CASSVTRSDTQYF TGCGCCAGCAGTGTGACACGATCAGATACGCAGTATTTT
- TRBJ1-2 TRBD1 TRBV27 CASSLDRRTYGYTF TGTGCCAGCAGTTTGGACAGGAGAACCTATGGCTACACCTTC
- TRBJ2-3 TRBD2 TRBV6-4 CASSDSGGSGTDTQYF TGTGCCAGCAGTGACTCAGGCGGGAGCGGCACAGATACGCAGTATTTT
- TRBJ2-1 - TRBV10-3 CAIKGDTISYNEQFF TGTGCCATAAAAGGGGACACGATCTCCTACAATGAGCAGTTCTTC
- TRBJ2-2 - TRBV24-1 CATGEPNTGELFF TGTGCCACCGGGGAGCCGAACACCGGGGAGCTGTTTTTT
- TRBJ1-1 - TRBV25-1 CASSEGRGRNTEAFF TGTGCCAGCAGTGAAGGCAGGGGCCGAAACACTGAAGCTTTCTTT
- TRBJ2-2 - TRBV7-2 CASSPLHTGELFF TGTGCCAGCAGCCCCCTCCACACCGGGGAGCTGTTTTTT
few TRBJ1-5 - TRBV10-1 CASSESGGPQHF TGCGCCAGCAGTGAGTCCGGCGGGCCCCAGCATTTT
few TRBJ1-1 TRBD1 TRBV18 CASSPSGQGTTEAFF TGTGCCAGCTCACCATCGGGACAGGGGACCACTGAAGCTTTCTTT
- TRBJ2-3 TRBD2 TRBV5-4 CASSSATSGSTDTQYF TGTGCCAGCAGCTCCGCGACTAGCGGAAGCACAGATACGCAGTATTTT
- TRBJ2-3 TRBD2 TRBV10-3 CAISEPGGPTDTQYF TGTGCCATCAGTGAGCCGGGGGGGCCCACAGATACGCAGTATTTT
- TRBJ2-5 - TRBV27 CASSPGQHQETQYF TGTGCCAGCAGTCCAGGACAGCATCAAGAGACCCAGTACTTC
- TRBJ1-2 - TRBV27 CASSAAVRYGYTF TGTGCCAGCAGTGCGGCGGTTCGCTATGGCTACACCTTC
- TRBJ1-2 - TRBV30 CAWSVAGSYGYTF TGTGCCTGGAGTGTAGCAGGCTCCTATGGCTACACCTTC
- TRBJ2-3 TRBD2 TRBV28 CASTLAGGGDTQYF TGTGCCAGCACACTAGCGGGAGGAGGGGATACGCAGTATTTT
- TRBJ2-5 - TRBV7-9 CASSRIAVQKTQYF TGTGCCAGCAGCCGAATCGCAGTACAGAAGACCCAGTACTTC
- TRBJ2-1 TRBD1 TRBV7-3 CASSIGTGEREQFF TGTGCCAGCAGCATAGGGACAGGGGAGCGTGAGCAGTTCTTC
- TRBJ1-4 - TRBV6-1 CASSEGTREANEKLFF TGTGCCAGCAGCGAAGGTACCCGGGAGGCTAATGAAAAACTGTTTTTT
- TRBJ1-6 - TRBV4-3 CASSQELGHLRGSPLHF TGCGCCAGCAGCCAAGAATTGGGACACTTAAGAGGGTCACCCCTCCACTTT
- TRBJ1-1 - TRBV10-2 CASSVEGLNTEAFF TGCGCCAGCAGTGTGGAGGGGCTGAACACTGAAGCTTTCTTT
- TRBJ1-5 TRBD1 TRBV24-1 CATSDRTGQGNQPQHF TGTGCCACCAGTGATCGGACGGGACAGGGCAATCAGCCCCAGCATTTT
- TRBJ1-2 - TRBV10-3 CAIRQGGAGYTF TGTGCCATCAGGCAGGGTGGCGCTGGCTACACCTTC
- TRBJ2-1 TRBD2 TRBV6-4 CASSDLGTSVNEQFF TGTGCCAGCAGTGACCTTGGGACTAGTGTGAATGAGCAGTTCTTC
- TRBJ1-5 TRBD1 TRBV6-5 CASRPDRGNHQPQHF TGTGCCAGCAGGCCCGACAGGGGGAATCATCAGCCCCAGCATTTT
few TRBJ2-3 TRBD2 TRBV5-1 CASSLAMASGHTSTDTQYF TGCGCCAGCAGCTTGGCCATGGCTAGCGGGCATACTAGCACAGATACGCAGTATTTT
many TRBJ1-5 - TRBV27 CASSLSSQPQHF TGTGCCAGCAGTTTATCGAGTCAGCCCCAGCATTTT
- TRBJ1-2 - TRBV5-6 CASSLVQGNYGYTF TGTGCCAGCAGCTTGGTACAGGGTAACTATGGCTACACCTTC
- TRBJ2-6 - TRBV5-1 CASSGGFSGANVLTF TGCGCCAGCAGCGGAGGTTTCTCTGGGGCCAACGTCCTGACTTTC
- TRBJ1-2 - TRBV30 CAWSVGMGGYTF TGTGCCTGGAGTGTCGGGATGGGCGGCTACACCTTC
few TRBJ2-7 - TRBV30 CAWSTDGYEQYF TGTGCCTGGAGTACCGACGGGTACGAGCAGTACTTC
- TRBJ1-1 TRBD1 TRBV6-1 CASSAKGTGGFFTEAFF TGTGCCAGCAGTGCGAAGGGTACAGGGGGCTTCTTCACTGAAGCTTTCTTT
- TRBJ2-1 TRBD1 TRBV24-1 CATSDGQGGNEQFF TGTGCCACCAGTGATGGACAGGGAGGCAATGAGCAGTTCTTC
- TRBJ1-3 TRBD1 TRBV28 CASSWRWDREGNTIYF TGTGCCAGCAGCTGGCGGTGGGACAGGGAAGGAAACACCATATATTTT
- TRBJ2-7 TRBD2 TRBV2 CASRRTSGTYEQYF TGTGCCAGCAGAAGGACTAGCGGGACCTACGAGCAGTACTTC
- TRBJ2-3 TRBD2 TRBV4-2 CASSQDHPGTSGRGYGDTQYF TGTGCCAGCAGCCAAGACCATCCCGGGACTAGCGGGAGGGGATACGGCGATACGCAGTATTTT
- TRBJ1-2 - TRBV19 CASSMAGVDYGYTF TGTGCCAGTAGTATGGCAGGGGTTGACTATGGCTACACCTTC
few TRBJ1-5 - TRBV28 CASSFQDLSNQPQHF TGTGCCAGCAGTTTCCAGGATTTGAGCAATCAGCCCCAGCATTTT
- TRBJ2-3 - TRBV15 CATSRVSGTDTQYF TGTGCCACCAGCAGAGTGTCAGGCACAGATACGCAGTATTTT
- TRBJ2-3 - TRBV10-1 CASSDSGVEDTQYF TGCGCCAGCAGTGATTCGGGAGTGGAGGATACGCAGTATTTT
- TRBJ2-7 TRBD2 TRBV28 CASRLTSGGDYEQYF TGTGCCAGCAGACTTACTAGCGGGGGGGACTACGAGCAGTACTTC